This is a list of T cell receptor beta chains from one sample in a study of cytomegalovirus exposure and HLA in healthy donors. Profiling relied on immunoSEQ multiplex PCR, and the TCRdb table lists in-frame clones only, not all of them. The table has about 140,000 clones, 70% to 80% seen once; the top ten hold approximately 2%. The sample consisted of PBMCs. These receptor sequences come from a female donor in good health and CMV-seropositive. Each CDR3 is given with its conserved first and last residue. A D gene is named only where the DNA matches it firmly. The size field is filled for only some rows; it gives once, few, many or a size class.

clone_size j_call d_call v_call cdr3_nt cdr3_aa
- TRBJ2-4 - TRBV13 TGTGCCAGCAGCTTTTCAGGGATCCTAGCCAAAAACATTCAGTACTTC CASSFSGILAKNIQYF
few TRBJ1-2 - TRBV29-1 TGCAGCGCACGACTTTATGATGGCTACACCTTC CSARLYDGYTF
- TRBJ1-2 - TRBV28 TGTGCCAGCAGCCTCGGGGGGGTCTATGGCTACACCTTC CASSLGGVYGYTF
- TRBJ2-7 - TRBV7-9 TGTTCCAGCAGCTTTGTCGCAGGGCCGTCGTACGAGCAGTACTTC CSSSFVAGPSYEQYF
- TRBJ2-7 - TRBV5-4 TGTGCCAGCAGCTTGGGGGGGGGCGAACTACCCTACGAGCAGTACTTC CASSLGGGELPYEQYF
few TRBJ2-5 - TRBV2 TGTGCCAGCAGAGTATATGCGCAAGAGACCCAGTACTTC CASRVYAQETQYF
- TRBJ2-2 TRBD1 TRBV2 TGTGCCACTAAATCGGACAGGGCGGGCGGGGAGCTGTTTTTT CATKSDRAGGELFF
- TRBJ2-7 TRBD2 TRBV11-3 TGTGCCAGCAGCCCGGGACTAGCGGGAGGGGGCGAGCAGTACTTC CASSPGLAGGGEQYF
- TRBJ2-3 TRBD2 TRBV7-3 TGTGCCAGCAGCGTGCGGGGGTTCAGCACAGATACGCAGTATTTT CASSVRGFSTDTQYF
- TRBJ1-1 TRBD1 TRBV5-1 TGCGCCAGCAGTCCCAGGACAGGGGGCGCGTCGGAAGCTTTCTTT CASSPRTGGASEAFF
- TRBJ1-2 - TRBV14 TGTGCCAGCAGCCCACCACAGGGACGTCGAGCCAATGGCTACACCTTC CASSPPQGRRANGYTF
once TRBJ1-1 - TRBV11-2 TGTGCCAGCAGCTTAGGGCAGGCGGGAGAAGCTTTCTTT CASSLGQAGEAFF
- TRBJ2-1 - TRBV5-6 TGTGCCAGCAGCTTGCCCGAGGGATCCTACAATGAGCAGTTCTTC CASSLPEGSYNEQFF
- TRBJ2-1 - TRBV20-1 TGCAGTGCCACTCGGGTTAGTGAGCAGTTCTTC CSATRVSEQFF
few TRBJ2-7 - TRBV5-4 TGTGCCAGCAGCCGAGGGTTTTCCTACGAGCAGTACTTC CASSRGFSYEQYF
- TRBJ2-7 TRBD2 TRBV18 TGTGCCAGCTCACCTTGGTCGCGGGGGGATTACGAGCAGTACTTC CASSPWSRGDYEQYF
- TRBJ2-7 TRBD1 TRBV19 TGTGCCAGTAGTGATCAGCGGACAGGGGCGGCGTACGAGCAGTACTTC CASSDQRTGAAYEQYF
- TRBJ2-1 TRBD2 TRBV19 TGTGCCAGTAGTACGCTGACTAGCGTTCACAATGAGCAGTTCTTC CASSTLTSVHNEQFF
few TRBJ2-7 TRBD1 TRBV7-2 TGTGCCAGCAGCTTCCGGACAGGGGGACCAGACTTTTCCTACGAGCAGTACTTC CASSFRTGGPDFSYEQYF
- TRBJ2-2 - TRBV2 TGTGCCAGCAGTGTCAGGCAGAACACCGGGGAGCTGTTTTTT CASSVRQNTGELFF
- TRBJ1-1 - TRBV18 TGTGCCAGCTCACCACTTGGGACACACACTGAAGCTTTCTTT CASSPLGTHTEAFF
- TRBJ1-5 - TRBV2 TGTGCCAGCACCCGGGACGCGGGACAGCCCCAGCATTTT CASTRDAGQPQHF
- TRBJ2-3 TRBD2 TRBV5-1 TGCGCCAGCAGAAGACTAGCGGGGTCAGATACGCAGTATTTT CASRRLAGSDTQYF
once TRBJ2-1 - TRBV25-1 TGTGCCAGCCGGGGAGACGGGCGCTACAATGAGCAGTTCTTC CASRGDGRYNEQFF
- TRBJ2-3 - TRBV6-5 TGTGCCAGCAGTTTGAGGCCCCCCCCGTCGGCTACGCAGTATTTT CASSLRPPPSATQYF
- TRBJ1-2 TRBD1 TRBV25-1 TGTGCCAGCAGTGCGTGGACAGGGAACTATGGCTACACCTTC CASSAWTGNYGYTF
- TRBJ1-1 - TRBV6-6 TGTGCCAGCAGGGTGATGACAGTGAACACTGAAGCTTTCTTT CASRVMTVNTEAFF
few TRBJ2-3 - TRBV7-9 TGTGCCAGCAGCGCCCCTAGCATCGATACGCAGTATTTT CASSAPSIDTQYF
- TRBJ1-2 - TRBV28 TGTGCCAGCAGTTTATGGCCAGGGGCCGGTTTCTACACCTTC CASSLWPGAGFYTF
- TRBJ1-5 - TRBV7-9 TGTGCCAGCAGCCATACAGAAAGCAATCAGCCCCAGCATTTT CASSHTESNQPQHF
once TRBJ2-1 - TRBV21-1 TGTGCCAGCAGCAACCTAATACGGGACAGGCGGAGCTCCTACAATGAGCAGTTCTTC CASSNLIRDRRSSYNEQFF
- TRBJ2-1 TRBD1 TRBV6-6 TGTGCCAGCAGTACCCGGGACAGGTACAATGAGCAGTTCTTC CASSTRDRYNEQFF
- TRBJ2-6 - TRBV10-1 TGCGCCAGCATCTGGGTTGGAGGGGCTGGGGCCAACGTCCTGACTTTC CASIWVGGAGANVLTF
few TRBJ2-5 - TRBV5-1 TGCGCCAGCAGCTTCAGCGGAATACAAGAGACCCAGTACTTC CASSFSGIQETQYF
few TRBJ1-2 TRBD1 TRBV19 TGTGCCAGTAGTCTTCGGACAGGGGGAGGCTATGGCTACACCTTC CASSLRTGGGYGYTF
- TRBJ1-2 - TRBV29-1 TGCAGCGTTGACTCGGGGTATGGCTACACCTTC CSVDSGYGYTF
- TRBJ1-1 - TRBV12-5 TGTGCTAGTCTAGTCGCTGGCGTGGCAAAACCCCAAATGAACACTGAAGCTTTCTTT CASLVAGVAKPQMNTEAFF
once TRBJ2-7 - TRBV7-9 TGTGCCAGCAGCTTCCTATACGAGCAGTACTTC CASSFLYEQYF
- TRBJ1-1 TRBD1 TRBV27 TGTGCCAGCAGGACAGGGGCGGGGGAAGCTTTCTTT CASRTGAGEAFF
once TRBJ2-3 TRBD2 TRBV25-1 TGTGCCAGCAGTGAAAAAAGGACTAGCGGGAGAGGGGGAGATACGCAGTATTTT CASSEKRTSGRGGDTQYF
once TRBJ2-1 - TRBV4-1 TGCGCCAGCAGCCGCGAACCCCGTCCTAGTTACAATGAGCAGTTCTTC CASSREPRPSYNEQFF
few TRBJ1-5 - TRBV10-3 TGTGCCATCAGTGTACAGGCGGGCAATCAGCCCCAGCATTTT CAISVQAGNQPQHF
- TRBJ1-6 TRBD1 TRBV5-4 TGTGCCAGCAGCCGGACAGGGGGGGATAATTCACCCCTCCACTTT CASSRTGGDNSPLHF
- TRBJ2-3 - TRBV6-5 TGTGCCAGCAGTTACTCGAGGGCAGCCACAGATACGCAGTATTTT CASSYSRAATDTQYF
once TRBJ2-1 - TRBV18 TGTGCCAGCTCACCCTCGAATGAGCAGTTCTTC CASSPSNEQFF
- TRBJ2-1 TRBD2 TRBV12-5 TGTGCTAGTGGTTTGACGGGACTAGCGGGAGTCAATGAGCAGTTCTTC CASGLTGLAGVNEQFF
- TRBJ2-5 TRBD1 TRBV10-3 TGTGCCATCAGTGAAGGGGGCCTTCAGGAGACCCAGTACTTC CAISEGGLQETQYF
- TRBJ2-1 TRBD2 TRBV19 TGTGCCAGTAGTATGACTAGCGGGACCTACAATGAGCAGTTCTTC CASSMTSGTYNEQFF
- TRBJ2-3 TRBD1 TRBV30 TGTGCCTGGAGTGTACCCCGGACAGGGGGCACAGATACGCAGTATTTT CAWSVPRTGGTDTQYF
- TRBJ2-5 TRBD2 TRBV7-7 TGTGCCAGCAGCTTAGCCGGGACTAGCGGAGAGACCCAGTACTTC CASSLAGTSGETQYF
- TRBJ2-1 TRBD2 TRBV19 TGTGCCAGTAGTTATAGCGGGGACTCCTACAATGAGCAGTTCTTC CASSYSGDSYNEQFF
- TRBJ2-5 TRBD2 TRBV9 TGTGCCAGCAGCCCCCTAGCGGGGAGGGAGACCCAGTACTTC CASSPLAGRETQYF
- TRBJ1-2 TRBD1 TRBV2 TGTGCCAGCAGCGTACCCGGGACAGGGACGTTTGGCTACACCTTC CASSVPGTGTFGYTF
- TRBJ2-7 TRBD2 TRBV15 TGTGCCACCAGCACGGCGTCTAGCGGTTCCTACGAGCAGTACTTC CATSTASSGSYEQYF